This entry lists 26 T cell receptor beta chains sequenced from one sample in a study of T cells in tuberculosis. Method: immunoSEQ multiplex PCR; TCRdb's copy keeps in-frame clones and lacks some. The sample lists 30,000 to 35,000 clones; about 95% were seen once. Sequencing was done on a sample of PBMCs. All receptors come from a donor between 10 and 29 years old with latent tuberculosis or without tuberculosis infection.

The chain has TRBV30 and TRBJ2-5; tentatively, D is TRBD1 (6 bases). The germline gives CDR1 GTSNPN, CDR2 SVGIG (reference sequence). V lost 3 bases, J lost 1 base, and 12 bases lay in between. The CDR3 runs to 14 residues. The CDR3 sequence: CAWSRTDTQETQYF. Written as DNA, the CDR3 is TGTGCCTGGAGCCGGACAGACACCCAAGAGACCCAGTACTTC.

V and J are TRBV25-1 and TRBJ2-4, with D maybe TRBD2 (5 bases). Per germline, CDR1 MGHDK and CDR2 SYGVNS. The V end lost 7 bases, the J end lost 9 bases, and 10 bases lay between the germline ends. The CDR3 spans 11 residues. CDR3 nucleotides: TGTGCCAGCAAGCGGTTAGGCATTCAGTACTTC. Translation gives CASKRLGIQYF.

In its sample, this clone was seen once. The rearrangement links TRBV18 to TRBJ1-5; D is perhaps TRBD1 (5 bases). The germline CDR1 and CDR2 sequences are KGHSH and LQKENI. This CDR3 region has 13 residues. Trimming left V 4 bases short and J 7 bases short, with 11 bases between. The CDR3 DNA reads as TGTGCCAGCTCACTAGGGGTTCAACAGCCCCAGCATTTT. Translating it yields CASSLGVQQPQHF.

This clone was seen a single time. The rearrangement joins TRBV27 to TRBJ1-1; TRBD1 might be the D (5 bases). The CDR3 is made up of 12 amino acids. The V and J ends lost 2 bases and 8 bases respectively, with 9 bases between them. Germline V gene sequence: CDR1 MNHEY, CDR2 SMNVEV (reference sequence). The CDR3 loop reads CASSLRGREAFF. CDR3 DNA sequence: TGTGCCAGCAGTTTAAGGGGTAGGGAAGCTTTCTTT.

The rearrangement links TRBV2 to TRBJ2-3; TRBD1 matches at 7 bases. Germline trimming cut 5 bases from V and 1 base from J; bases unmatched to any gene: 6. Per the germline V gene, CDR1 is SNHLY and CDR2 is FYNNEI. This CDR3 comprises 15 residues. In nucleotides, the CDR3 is TGTGCCAGCAGTACGCGACAGGGTGGCACAGATACGCAGTATTTT. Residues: CASSTRQGGTDTQYF.

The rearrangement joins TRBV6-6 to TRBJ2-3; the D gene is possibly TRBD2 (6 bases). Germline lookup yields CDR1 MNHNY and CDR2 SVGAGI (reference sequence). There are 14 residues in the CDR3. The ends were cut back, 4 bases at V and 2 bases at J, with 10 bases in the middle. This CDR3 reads CASSFERATDTQYF. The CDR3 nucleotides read TGTGCCAGCAGTTTTGAGCGGGCCACAGATACGCAGTATTTT.

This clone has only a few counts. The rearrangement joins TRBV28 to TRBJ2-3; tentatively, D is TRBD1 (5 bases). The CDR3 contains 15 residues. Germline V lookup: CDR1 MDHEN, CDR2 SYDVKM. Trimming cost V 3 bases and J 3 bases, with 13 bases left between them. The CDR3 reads CASSFKGRGTDTQYF. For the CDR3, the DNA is TGTGCCAGCAGTTTTAAGGGGCGAGGAACAGATACGCAGTATTTT.

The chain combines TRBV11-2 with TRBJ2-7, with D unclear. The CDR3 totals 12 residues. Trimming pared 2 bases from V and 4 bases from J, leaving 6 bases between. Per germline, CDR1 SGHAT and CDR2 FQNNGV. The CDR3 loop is CASSLIRYEQYF. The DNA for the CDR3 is TGTGCCAGCAGCTTAATCCGGTACGAGCAGTACTTC.

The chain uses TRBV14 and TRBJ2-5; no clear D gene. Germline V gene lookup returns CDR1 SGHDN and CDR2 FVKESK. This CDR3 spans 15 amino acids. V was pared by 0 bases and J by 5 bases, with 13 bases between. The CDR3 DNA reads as TGTGCCAGCAGCCAAGATACGACGACTCGGGAGACCCAGTACTTC. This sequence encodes CASSQDTTTRETQYF.

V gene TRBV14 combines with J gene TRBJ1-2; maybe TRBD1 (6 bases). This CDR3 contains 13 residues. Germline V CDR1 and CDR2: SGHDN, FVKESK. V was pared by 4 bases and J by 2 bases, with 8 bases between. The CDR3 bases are TGTGCCAGCAGCCTCGACAGGAACTATGGCTACACCTTC. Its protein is CASSLDRNYGYTF. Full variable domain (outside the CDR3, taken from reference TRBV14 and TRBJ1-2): EAGVTQFPSHSVIEKGQTVTLRCDPISGHDNLYWYRRVMGKEIKFLLHFVKESKQDESGMPNNRFLAERTGGTYSTLKVQPAELEDSGVYFCASSLDRNYGYTFGSGTRLTVV.

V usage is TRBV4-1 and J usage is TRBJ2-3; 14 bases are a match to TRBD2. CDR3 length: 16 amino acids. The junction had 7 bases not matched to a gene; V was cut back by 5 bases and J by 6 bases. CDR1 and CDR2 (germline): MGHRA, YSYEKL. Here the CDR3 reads CASSSGLAGVADTQYF. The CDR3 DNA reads TGCGCCAGCAGCTCGGGACTAGCGGGAGTCGCGGATACGCAGTATTTT.

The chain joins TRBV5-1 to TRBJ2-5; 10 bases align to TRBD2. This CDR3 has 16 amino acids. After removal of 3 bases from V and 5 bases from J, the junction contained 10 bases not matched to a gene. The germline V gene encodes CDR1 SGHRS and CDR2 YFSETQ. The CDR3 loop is CASSWFERGGGETQYF. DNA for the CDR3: TGCGCCAGCAGCTGGTTTGAGCGGGGGGGCGGTGAGACCCAGTACTTC.

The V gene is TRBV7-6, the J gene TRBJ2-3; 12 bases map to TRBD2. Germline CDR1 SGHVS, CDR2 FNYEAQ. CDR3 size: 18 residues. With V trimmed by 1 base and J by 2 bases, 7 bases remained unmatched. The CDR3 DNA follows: TGTGCCAGCAGCTTAGAGGCTAGCGGGAGGGCCCACACAGATACGCAGTATTTT. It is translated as CASSLEASGRAHTDTQYF.

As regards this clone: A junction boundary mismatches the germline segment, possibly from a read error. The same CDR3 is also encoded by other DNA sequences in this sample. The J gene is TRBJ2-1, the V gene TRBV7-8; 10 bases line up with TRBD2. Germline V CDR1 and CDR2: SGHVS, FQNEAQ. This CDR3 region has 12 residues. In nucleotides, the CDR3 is TGTGCCAGTAGCTATTGGACTAGCGGGCAGTTCTTC. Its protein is CASSYWTSGQFF.

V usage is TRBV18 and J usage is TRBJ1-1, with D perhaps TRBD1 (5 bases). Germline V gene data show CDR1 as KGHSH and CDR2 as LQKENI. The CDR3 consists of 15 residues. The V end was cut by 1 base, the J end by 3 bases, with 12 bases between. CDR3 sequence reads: CASSPQYGRDTEAFF. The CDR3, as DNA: TGTGCCAGCTCACCACAGTACGGCAGGGACACTGAAGCTTTCTTT. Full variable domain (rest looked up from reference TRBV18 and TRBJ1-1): NAGVMQNPRHLVRRRGQEARLRCSPMKGHSHVYWYRQLPEEGLKFMVYLQKENIIDESGMPKERFSAEFPKEGPSILRIQQVVRGDSAAYFCASSPQYGRDTEAFFGQGTRLTVV.

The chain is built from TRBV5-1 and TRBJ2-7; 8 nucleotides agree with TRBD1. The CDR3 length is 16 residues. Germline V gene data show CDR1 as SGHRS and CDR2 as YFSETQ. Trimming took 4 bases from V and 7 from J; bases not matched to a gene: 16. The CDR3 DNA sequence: TGCGCCAGCAGCCTTTTCGGGCGTCAGGGGGCAGAAGAGCAGTACTTC. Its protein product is CASSLFGRQGAEEQYF. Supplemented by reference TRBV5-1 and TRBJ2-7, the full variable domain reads KAGVTQTPRYLIKTRGQQVTLSCSPISGHRSVSWYQQTPGQGLQFLFEYFSETQRNKGNFPGRFSGRQFSNSRSEMNVSTLELGDSALYLCASSLFGRQGAEEQYFGPGTRLTVT.

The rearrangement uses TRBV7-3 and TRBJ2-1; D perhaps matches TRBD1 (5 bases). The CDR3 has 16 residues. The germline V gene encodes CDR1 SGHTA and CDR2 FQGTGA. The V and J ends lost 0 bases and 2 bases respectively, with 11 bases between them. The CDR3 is CASSLTGLTAYNEQFF. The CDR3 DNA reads TGTGCCAGCAGCTTAACGGGGTTGACAGCCTACAATGAGCAGTTCTTC.

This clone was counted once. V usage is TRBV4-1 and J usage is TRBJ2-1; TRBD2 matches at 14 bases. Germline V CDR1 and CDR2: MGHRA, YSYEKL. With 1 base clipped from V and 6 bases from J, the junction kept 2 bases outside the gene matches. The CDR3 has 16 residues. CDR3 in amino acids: CASSQGLAGGVNEQFF. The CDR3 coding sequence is TGCGCCAGCAGCCAAGGACTAGCGGGAGGGGTCAATGAGCAGTTCTTC.

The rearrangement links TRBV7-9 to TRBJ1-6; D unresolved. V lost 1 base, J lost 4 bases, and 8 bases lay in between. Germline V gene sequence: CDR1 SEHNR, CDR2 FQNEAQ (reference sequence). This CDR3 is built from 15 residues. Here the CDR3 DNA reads TGTGCCAGCAGCTTAGTGGGAGGTTATAATTCACCCCTCCACTTT. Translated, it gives CASSLVGGYNSPLHF.

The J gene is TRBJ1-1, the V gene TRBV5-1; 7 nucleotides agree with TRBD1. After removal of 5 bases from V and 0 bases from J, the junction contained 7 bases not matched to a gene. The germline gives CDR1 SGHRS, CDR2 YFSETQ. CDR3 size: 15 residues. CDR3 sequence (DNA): TGCGCCAGCAGGCAATCCGGGACAGTGAACACTGAAGCTTTCTTT. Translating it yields CASRQSGTVNTEAFF.

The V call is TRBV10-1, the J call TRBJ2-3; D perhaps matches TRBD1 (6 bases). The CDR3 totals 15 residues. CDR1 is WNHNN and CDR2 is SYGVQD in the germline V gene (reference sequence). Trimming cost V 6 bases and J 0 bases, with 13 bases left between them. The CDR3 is CASSPGGGSTDTQYF. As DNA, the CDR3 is TGCGCCAGCAGCCCTGGGGGCGGTAGCACAGATACGCAGTATTTT.

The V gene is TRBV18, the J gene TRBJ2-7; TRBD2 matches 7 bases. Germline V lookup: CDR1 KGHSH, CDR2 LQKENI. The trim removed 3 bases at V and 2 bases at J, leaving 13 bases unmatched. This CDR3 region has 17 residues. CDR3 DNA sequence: TGTGCCAGCTCACCCCCCGGTGGCGGGAGTTCCACCTACGAGCAGTACTTC. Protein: CASSPPGGGSSTYEQYF.

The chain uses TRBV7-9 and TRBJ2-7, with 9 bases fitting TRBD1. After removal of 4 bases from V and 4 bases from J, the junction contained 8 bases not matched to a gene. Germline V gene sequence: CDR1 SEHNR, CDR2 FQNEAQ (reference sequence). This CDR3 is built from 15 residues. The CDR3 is CASSSLGTGRYEQYF. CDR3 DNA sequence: TGTGCCAGCAGCTCCCTCGGGACAGGGCGATACGAGCAGTACTTC.

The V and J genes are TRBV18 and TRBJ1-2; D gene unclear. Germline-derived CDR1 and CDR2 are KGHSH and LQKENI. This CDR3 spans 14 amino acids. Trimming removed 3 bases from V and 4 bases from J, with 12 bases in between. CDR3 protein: CASSPSSNGYGYTF. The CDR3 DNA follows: TGTGCCAGCTCACCCTCCTCGAACGGCTATGGCTACACCTTC.

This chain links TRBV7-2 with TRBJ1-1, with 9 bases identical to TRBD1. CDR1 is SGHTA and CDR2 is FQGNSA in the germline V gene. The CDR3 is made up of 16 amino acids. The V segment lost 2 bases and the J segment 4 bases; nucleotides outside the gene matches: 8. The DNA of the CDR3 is TGTGCCAGCAGCTTATCGGCGACAGGGGGTAGCACTGAAGCTTTCTTT. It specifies CASSLSATGGSTEAFF.

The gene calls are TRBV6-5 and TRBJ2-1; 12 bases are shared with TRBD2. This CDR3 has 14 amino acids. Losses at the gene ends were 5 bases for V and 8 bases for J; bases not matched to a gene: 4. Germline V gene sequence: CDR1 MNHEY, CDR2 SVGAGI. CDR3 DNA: TGTGCCAGCAGTCCTAGCGGGAGGGGCGATGAGCAGTTCTTC. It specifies CASSPSGRGDEQFF.